A selection of T cell receptor beta chains follows, all from one sample in a study of blood T cell repertoires in COVID-19. TCRdb keeps only in-frame clones here, not all; method: immunoSEQ multiplex PCR. The table includes nearly 80,000 clones, approximately 80% detected once. Material for sequencing was peripheral blood. These receptor sequences come from a woman in her sixties or seventies with acute or convalescent COVID-19. CDR3s include the opening cysteine and the closing phenylalanine or tryptophan. A D gene is named only where the DNA matches it firmly. Expanded clones are given a class, and other clones once, few, many or no size at all.

j_gene | d_gene | v_gene | abundance | CDR3aa | CDR3nt
TRBJ2-1 | . | TRBV5-6 | . | CASSLQPGRGAYNEQFF | TGTGCCAGCAGCCTGCAGCCGGGGAGAGGCGCCTACAATGAGCAGTTCTTC
TRBJ1-4 | TRBD1 | TRBV5-4 | few | CASSLTGENEKLFF | TGTGCCAGCAGCTTAACAGGGGAAAATGAAAAACTGTTTTTT
TRBJ2-5 | . | TRBV7-8 | . | CASSFAGNYQETQYF | TGTGCCAGCAGCTTCGCAGGGAACTACCAAGAGACCCAGTACTTC
TRBJ1-1 | TRBD1 | TRBV4-1 | few | CASSQVTGRAFF | TGCGCCAGCAGCCAAGTGACAGGGCGGGCTTTCTTT
TRBJ2-7 | TRBD2 | TRBV10-2 | . | CASSDRSGSYEQYF | TGCGCCAGCAGTGATAGGAGCGGGAGCTACGAGCAGTACTTC
TRBJ1-2 | . | TRBV6-5 | . | CASRYLYGYTF | TGTGCCAGCAGATACCTGTATGGCTACACCTTC
TRBJ2-1 | . | TRBV10-3 | . | CAIKDSWNNEQFF | TGTGCCATCAAGGACTCTTGGAACAATGAGCAGTTCTTC
TRBJ2-1 | . | TRBV7-9 | . | CASTPSAGGHNEQFF | TGTGCCAGCACCCCGTCGGCAGGCGGGCACAATGAGCAGTTCTTC
TRBJ1-1 | TRBD1 | TRBV6-6 | . | CASSYPGQEKTEAFF | TGTGCCAGCAGTTACCCGGGACAGGAGAAGACTGAAGCTTTCTTT
TRBJ2-7 | TRBD1 | TRBV4-1 | . | CASSLGTDSYEQYF | TGCGCCAGCAGCCTAGGGACAGACTCCTACGAGCAGTACTTC
TRBJ2-5 | . | TRBV9 | . | CASSVQGSSETQYF | TGTGCCAGCAGCGTACAGGGGAGTTCGGAGACCCAGTACTTC
TRBJ1-4 | . | TRBV19 | . | CASTMGSGNEKLFF | TGTGCCAGTACCATGGGTAGCGGTAATGAAAAACTGTTTTTT
TRBJ2-3 | . | TRBV7-6 | once | CASSLHGSRTDTQYF | TGTGCCAGCAGCTTACACGGGAGTCGCACAGATACGCAGTATTTT
TRBJ2-4 | . | TRBV7-3 | few | CASSLGGPENIQYF | TGTGCCAGCAGCCTTGGTGGGCCGGAAAACATTCAGTACTTC
TRBJ2-7 | . | TRBV11-2 | . | CASSLDTVSYEQYF | TGTGCCAGCAGCTTAGATACGGTATCCTACGAGCAGTACTTC
TRBJ2-1 | . | TRBV27 | . | CASTSRWGVSGSGQFF | TGTGCCAGCACCTCACGGTGGGGAGTTAGTGGAAGTGGGCAGTTCTTC
TRBJ1-4 | . | TRBV5-5 | . | CASSLAPEANEKLFF | TGTGCCAGCAGCTTGGCCCCAGAAGCTAATGAAAAACTGTTTTTT
TRBJ2-1 | . | TRBV20-1 | . | CSAISYEQFF | TGCAGTGCTATTAGCTATGAGCAGTTCTTC
TRBJ2-7 | TRBD1 | TRBV28 | . | CASSFTGEGYYEQYF | TGTGCCAGCAGTTTCACAGGGGAAGGCTACTACGAGCAGTACTTC
TRBJ2-3 | . | TRBV28 | . | CASSLSGEITDTQYF | TGTGCCAGCAGTTTATCAGGGGAAATCACAGATACGCAGTATTTT
TRBJ2-7 | . | TRBV7-9 | . | CASSLDGTLSGEQYF | TGTGCCAGCAGCTTAGATGGGACTCTCTCCGGAGAGCAGTACTTC
TRBJ2-5 | TRBD2 | TRBV3-1/TRBV3-2 | few | CASSHYGGSGGETQYF | TGTGCCAGCAGTCACTACGGCGGGAGTGGTGGGGAGACCCAGTACTTC
TRBJ1-5 | TRBD1 | TRBV9 | few | CASSVGSGGYNQPQHF | TGTGCCAGCAGCGTTGGCTCAGGGGGGTACAATCAGCCCCAGCATTTT
TRBJ1-4 | . | TRBV5-1 | . | CASSFQLTGSSEKLFF | TGCGCCAGCAGCTTTCAATTGACAGGTAGTAGTGAAAAACTGTTTTTT
TRBJ1-1 | TRBD1 | TRBV3-1/TRBV3-2 | . | CASTGTEKNTEAFF | TGTGCCAGCACAGGGACAGAGAAGAACACTGAAGCTTTCTTT
TRBJ2-5 | TRBD1 | TRBV5-1 | . | CASSLQGASETQYF | TGCGCCAGCAGCTTACAGGGGGCCTCGGAGACCCAGTACTTC
TRBJ1-1 | . | TRBV14 | once | CASSQVGADTEAFF | TGTGCCAGCAGCCAAGTAGGAGCGGACACTGAAGCTTTCTTT
TRBJ2-2 | . | TRBV2 | . | CASSQTLTGELFF | TGTGCCAGCAGTCAGACTCTCACCGGGGAGCTGTTTTTT
TRBJ2-3 | TRBD1 | TRBV5-1 | . | CASSLAGPDRVVTDTQYF | TGCGCCAGCAGCTTGGCGGGTCCTGACAGGGTGGTAACAGATACGCAGTATTTT
TRBJ1-5 | . | TRBV24-1 | . | CATSDIRSNQPQHF | TGTGCCACCAGTGATATTCGTAGCAATCAGCCCCAGCATTTT
TRBJ1-1 | TRBD1 | TRBV5-4 | . | CASSLDGTGRNTEAFF | TGTGCCAGCAGCTTGGACGGGACAGGGCGAAACACTGAAGCTTTCTTT
TRBJ2-3 | . | TRBV27 | . | CASTVRWGADTQYF | TGTGCCAGCACCGTCAGGTGGGGGGCAGATACGCAGTATTTT
TRBJ2-5 | TRBD2 | TRBV19 | . | CASSIDGRAGSQYF | TGTGCCAGTAGTATTGACGGGAGGGCTGGATCCCAGTACTTC
TRBJ2-1 | . | TRBV7-9 | . | CASSRVRLGYNEQFF | TGTGCCAGCAGCCGCGTCAGACTAGGGTACAATGAGCAGTTCTTC